A single sample is the source of the 7 T cell receptor beta chains below, sequenced in a study of blood T cell repertoires in COVID-19 (TCRdb year 2020). Receptors were amplified or captured by the immunoSEQ multiplex PCR assay. TCRdb took over this immuneACCESS table, retaining in-frame rearrangements with V and J assigned. Such tables are incomplete; in checked studies, under half of the missing clones stem from an unresolved V gene, and the remainder is unexplained. In this sample the table shows about 320,000 clones, around 84% of which occur a single time. The ten largest clones capture more than 9% of the sample. Sequencing input: PBMCs or T cells enriched from blood (not recorded which). All receptors derive from a woman between 18 and 29 years old who had recovered from COVID-19.

V gene TRBV18 combines with J gene TRBJ1-1, with a possible D match to TRBD1 (5 bases). The CDR3 sequence is 12 residues long. CDR1 is KGHSH, CDR2 LQKENI, per germline. The ends were cut back, 3 bases at V and 4 bases at J, with 6 bases in the middle. The CDR3 sequence is CASSPGLTEAFF. The CDR3 nucleotides are TGTGCCAGCTCACCGGGACTCACTGAAGCTTTCTTT.

The V gene is TRBV11-2, the J gene TRBJ1-5, with 7 bases fitting TRBD1. The CDR3 is made up of 17 amino acids. Germline lookup yields CDR1 SGHAT and CDR2 FQNNGV. Germline trimming cut 1 base from V and 5 bases from J; bases unmatched to any gene: 11. CDR3 protein: CASSLARDSSQDQPQHF. CDR3 nucleotides: TGTGCCAGCAGCTTAGCGCGGGACAGCTCCCAGGATCAGCCCCAGCATTTT.

The gene calls are TRBV5-1 and TRBJ2-7, with D perhaps TRBD1 (8 bases). This CDR3 contains 16 residues. CDR1 SGHRS and CDR2 YFSETQ come from the germline V gene. Trimming removed 4 bases from V and 8 bases from J, with 25 bases in between. CDR3: CASSGAGGGGLSQQYF. CDR3 sequence (DNA): TGCGCCAGCAGCGGAGCAGGGGGCGGGGGACTATCCCAGCAGTACTTC.

The chain joins TRBV27 to TRBJ1-6, with a weak D call TRBD1 (6 bases). CDR3 length equals 13 residues. Germline CDR1 MNHEY, CDR2 SMNVEV (reference sequence). The V end was cut by 7 bases, the J end by 5 bases, with 9 bases between. CDR3 in amino acids: CASTDRDNSPLHF. The CDR3 nucleotides read TGTGCCAGCACGGACAGAGATAATTCACCCCTCCACTTT.

The rearrangement links TRBV28 to TRBJ2-7; TRBD2 matches at 8 bases. The length of the CDR3 is 15 residues. Germline lookup yields CDR1 MDHEN and CDR2 SYDVKM. Losses at the gene ends were 2 bases for V and 6 bases for J; bases not matched to a gene: 9. The CDR3 here is CASSLVELAAPEQYF. The DNA of the CDR3 is TGTGCCAGCAGTTTAGTCGAACTAGCGGCACCCGAGCAGTACTTC.

The V gene is TRBV6-5, the J gene TRBJ1-1; perhaps TRBD1 as D (5 bases). Germline CDR1 is MNHEY and CDR2 is SVGAGI. V was pared by 6 bases and J by 0 bases, with 11 bases between. This CDR3 spans 14 amino acids. CDR3 DNA: TGTGCCAGCAGGCCGGGGGGAATGAACACTGAAGCTTTCTTT. Translation: CASRPGGMNTEAFF.

The V call is TRBV28, the J call TRBJ1-5; TRBD1 agrees at 7 bases. The CDR3 is 16 amino acids. The V segment lost 6 bases and the J segment 4 bases; nucleotides outside the gene matches: 12. The germline gives CDR1 MDHEN, CDR2 SYDVKM. The CDR3 DNA is TGTGCCAGCAGCTTCCAAGGGGGCGCTTGGAATCAGCCCCAGCATTTT. Its translation: CASSFQGGAWNQPQHF. Variable domain in full (rest from reference TRBV28 and TRBJ1-5): DVKVTQSSRYLVKRTGEKVFLECVQDMDHENMFWYRQDPGLGLRLIYFSYDVKMKEKGDIPEGYSVSREKKERFSLILESASTNQTSMYLCASSFQGGAWNQPQHFGDGTRLSIL.